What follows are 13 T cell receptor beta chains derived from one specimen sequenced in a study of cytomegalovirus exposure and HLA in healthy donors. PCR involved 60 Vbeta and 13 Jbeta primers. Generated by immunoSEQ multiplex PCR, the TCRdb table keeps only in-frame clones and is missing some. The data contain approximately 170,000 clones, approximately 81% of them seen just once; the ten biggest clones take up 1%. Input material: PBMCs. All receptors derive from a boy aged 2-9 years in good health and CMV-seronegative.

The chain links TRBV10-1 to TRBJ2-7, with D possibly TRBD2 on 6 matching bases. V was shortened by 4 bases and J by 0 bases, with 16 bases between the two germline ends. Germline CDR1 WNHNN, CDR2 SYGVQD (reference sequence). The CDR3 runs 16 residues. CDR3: CASSAARGLSSYEQYF. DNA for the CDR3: TGCGCCAGCAGTGCCGCCCGGGGACTGAGCTCCTACGAGCAGTACTTC.

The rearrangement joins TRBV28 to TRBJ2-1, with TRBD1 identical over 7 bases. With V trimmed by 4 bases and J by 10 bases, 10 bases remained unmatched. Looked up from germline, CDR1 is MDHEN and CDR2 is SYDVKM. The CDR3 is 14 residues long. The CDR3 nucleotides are TGTGCCAGCAGTTCCCAAGGACAGGTAAAAGAGCAGTTCTTC. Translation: CASSSQGQVKEQFF.

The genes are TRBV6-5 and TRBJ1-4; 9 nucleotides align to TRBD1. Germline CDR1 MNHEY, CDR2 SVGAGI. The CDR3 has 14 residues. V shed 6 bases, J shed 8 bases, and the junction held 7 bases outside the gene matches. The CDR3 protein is CASSPTGGREKLFF. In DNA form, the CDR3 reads TGTGCCAGCAGCCCGACAGGGGGTCGGGAAAAACTGTTTTTT.

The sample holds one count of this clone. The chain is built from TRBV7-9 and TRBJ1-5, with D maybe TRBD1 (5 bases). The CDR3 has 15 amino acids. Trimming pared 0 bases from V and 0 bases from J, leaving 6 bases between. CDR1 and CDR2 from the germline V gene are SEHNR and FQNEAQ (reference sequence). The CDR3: CASSLAGDSNQPQHF. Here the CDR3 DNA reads TGTGCCAGCAGCTTAGCAGGGGATAGCAATCAGCCCCAGCATTTT. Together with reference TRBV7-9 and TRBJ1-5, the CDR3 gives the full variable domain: DTGVSQNPRHKITKRGQNVTFRCDPISEHNRLYWYRQTLGQGPEFLTYFQNEAQLEKSRLLSDRFSAERPKGSFSTLEIQRTEQGDSAMYLCASSLAGDSNQPQHFGDGTRLSIL.

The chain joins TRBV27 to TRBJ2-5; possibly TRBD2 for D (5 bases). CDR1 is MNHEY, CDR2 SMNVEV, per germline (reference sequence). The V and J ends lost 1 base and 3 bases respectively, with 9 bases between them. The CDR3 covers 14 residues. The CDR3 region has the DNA TGTGCCAGCAGTTTATGGCCCGGGGAAGAGACCCAGTACTTC. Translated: CASSLWPGEETQYF.

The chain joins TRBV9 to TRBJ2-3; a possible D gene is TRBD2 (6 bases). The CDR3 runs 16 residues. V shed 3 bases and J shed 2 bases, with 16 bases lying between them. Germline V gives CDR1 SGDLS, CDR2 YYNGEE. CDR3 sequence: CASSDRPEGPTDTQYF. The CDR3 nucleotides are TGTGCCAGCAGCGACCGTCCGGAGGGACCCACAGATACGCAGTATTTT.

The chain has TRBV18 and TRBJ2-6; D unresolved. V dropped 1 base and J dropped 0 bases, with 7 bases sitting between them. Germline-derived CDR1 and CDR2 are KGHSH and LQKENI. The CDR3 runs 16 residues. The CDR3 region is CASSPLPFSGANVLTF. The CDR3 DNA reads TGTGCCAGCTCACCACTCCCCTTCTCTGGGGCCAACGTCCTGACTTTC.

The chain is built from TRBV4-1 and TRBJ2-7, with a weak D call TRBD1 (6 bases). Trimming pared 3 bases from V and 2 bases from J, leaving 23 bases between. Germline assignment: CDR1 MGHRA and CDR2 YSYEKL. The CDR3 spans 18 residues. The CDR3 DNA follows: TGCGCCAGCAGCCACCGACAGAGTGTACAGGGCCTTCCCTACGAGCAGTACTTC. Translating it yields CASSHRQSVQGLPYEQYF.

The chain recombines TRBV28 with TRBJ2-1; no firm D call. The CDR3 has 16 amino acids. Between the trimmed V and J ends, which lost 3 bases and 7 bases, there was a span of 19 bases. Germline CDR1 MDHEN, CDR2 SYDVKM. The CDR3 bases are TGTGCCAGCAGTTTCGACGGCGCAGGATTTACGAATGAGCAGTTCTTC. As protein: CASSFDGAGFTNEQFF.

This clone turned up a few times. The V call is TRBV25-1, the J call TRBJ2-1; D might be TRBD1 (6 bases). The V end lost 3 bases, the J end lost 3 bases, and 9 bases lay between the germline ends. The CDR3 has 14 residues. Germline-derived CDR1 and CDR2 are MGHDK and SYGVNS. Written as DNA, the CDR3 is TGTGCCAGCAGTGAGCCGGGACACTACAATGAGCAGTTCTTC. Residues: CASSEPGHYNEQFF.

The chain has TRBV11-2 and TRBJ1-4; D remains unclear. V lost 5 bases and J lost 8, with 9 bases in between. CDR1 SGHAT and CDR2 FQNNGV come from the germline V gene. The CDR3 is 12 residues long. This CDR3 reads CASSLPEEKLFF. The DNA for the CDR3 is TGTGCCAGCAGCCTCCCGGAGGAAAAACTGTTTTTT.

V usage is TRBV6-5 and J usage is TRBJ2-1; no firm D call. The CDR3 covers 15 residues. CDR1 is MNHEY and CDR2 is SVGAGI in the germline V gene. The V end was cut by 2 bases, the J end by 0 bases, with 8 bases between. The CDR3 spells CASSYGSLSYNEQFF. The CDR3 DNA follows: TGTGCCAGCAGTTACGGCTCCCTCTCCTACAATGAGCAGTTCTTC.

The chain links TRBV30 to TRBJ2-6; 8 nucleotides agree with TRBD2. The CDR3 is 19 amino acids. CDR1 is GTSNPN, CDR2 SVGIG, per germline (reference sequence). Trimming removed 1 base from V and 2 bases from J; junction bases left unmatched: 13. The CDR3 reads CAWSGRGAQRMAGANVLTF. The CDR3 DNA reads TGTGCCTGGAGTGGGCGGGGGGCGCAAAGGATGGCTGGGGCCAACGTCCTGACTTTC.